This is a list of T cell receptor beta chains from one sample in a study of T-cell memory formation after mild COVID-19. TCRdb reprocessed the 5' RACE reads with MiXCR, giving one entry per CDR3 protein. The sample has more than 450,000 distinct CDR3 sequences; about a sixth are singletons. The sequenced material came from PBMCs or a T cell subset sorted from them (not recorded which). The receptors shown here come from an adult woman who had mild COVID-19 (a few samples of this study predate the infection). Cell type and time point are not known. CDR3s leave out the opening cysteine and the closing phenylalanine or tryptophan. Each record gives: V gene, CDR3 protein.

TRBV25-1	ASSDSGGRLYGYT
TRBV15	ATSPGTALQETQY
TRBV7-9	ASSYRPREGRTGELF
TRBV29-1	SVRDNSNQPQH
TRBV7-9	ASSHRDYRSTDTQY
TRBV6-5	ASLPLTGENTEAF
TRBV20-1	SGRGGNEQF
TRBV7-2	ASSLDRLAGYQS
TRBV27	ASKGQGAIGVYGYT
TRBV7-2	ASSLTREFTDTQY
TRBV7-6	ASSGMEVSYEQY
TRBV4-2	ASSQELAAYSYEQY
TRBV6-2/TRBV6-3	ASSSTMGDIQY
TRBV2	ASSYARTSGNPSYNEQF
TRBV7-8	ASSLAGGTGVGGYT
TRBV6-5	ASSYRTPAGGYT
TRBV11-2	ASSLGWGTRHNTEAF
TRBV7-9	ASSPLRGRAEAGELF
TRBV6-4	ASSGRGGTSTDTQY
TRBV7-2	ASSKEPGLAGGPH
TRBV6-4	ASSSGLVGDMGEQF
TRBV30	AYRPGSLGSQPQH
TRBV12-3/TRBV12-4	ATLAESSYNEQF
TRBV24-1	ATSGASGSSSSYNEQF
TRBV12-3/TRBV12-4	ASSRNQGAEGYT
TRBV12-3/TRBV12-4	ASSLGITPNQPQH
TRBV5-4	ASSLQGRTQY